Listed below are T cell receptor beta chains from one sample, sequenced in a study of OX40 agonist ivuxolimab in advanced cancers. Generated by immunoSEQ multiplex PCR, the TCRdb table keeps only in-frame clones and is missing some. The sample has about 81,000 clones, around 80% seen once. Sequencing used CD4+ or CD8+ T cells sorted from blood, obtained in a trial of the OX40 agonist ivuxolimab. The receptors here all came from an adult with an advanced solid tumor such as melanoma, head and neck, liver or kidney cancer. Each CDR3 is given with its conserved first and last residue. The D gene is left open where the match is weak. Clone size is not always given. Where it is, it says once, few, many or a class for expanded clones.

TRBJ1-2	TRBV7-9	NA	NA	TGTGCCAGCAGCCTAGGACGCAGGGAAAGTGGAAGAGGCTACACCTTC	CASSLGRRESGRGYTF
TRBJ2-2	TRBV4-3	NA	NA	TGCGCCAGCGCTTGGAACACCGGGGAGCTGTTTTTT	CASAWNTGELFF
TRBJ1-1	TRBV28	NA	NA	TGTGCCAGCAGTTTGCGGAGGGTACGGCCTGAAGCTTTCTTT	CASSLRRVRPEAFF
TRBJ1-3	TRBV7-9	NA	NA	TGTGCCAGCAGCCGACAAAACCTACGACGGTTCACCATATATTTT	CASSRQNLRRFTIYF
TRBJ1-6	TRBV5-1	NA	NA	TGCGCCAGCAGCTTGAAGATAGATTTCTCCTATAATTCACCCCTCCACTTT	CASSLKIDFSYNSPLHF
TRBJ1-2	TRBV7-6	TRBD1	many	TGTGCCAGCAGCTTAGCGCTAGGGACAGCGGGGTATGGCTACACCTTC	CASSLALGTAGYGYTF
TRBJ1-2	TRBV7-9	NA	NA	TGTGCCAGCAGCTTAGCTAGGAATGGCTACACCTTC	CASSLARNGYTF
TRBJ2-7	TRBV28	TRBD2	NA	TGTGCCAGCCTAGCGGGTGGCTCCTACGAGCAGTACTTC	CASLAGGSYEQYF
TRBJ2-4	TRBV2	NA	NA	TGTGCCAGCACATTAGCCAAAAACATTCAGTACTTC	CASTLAKNIQYF
TRBJ1-5	TRBV10-2	NA	NA	TGCGCCAGCAGTGAGTGGGGCAGTAGCAATCAGCCCCAGCATTTT	CASSEWGSSNQPQHF
TRBJ1-1	TRBV27	NA	NA	TGTGCCAGCAGTTCCGGAAGAGACGGCGATGAAGCTTTCTTT	CASSSGRDGDEAFF
TRBJ1-3	TRBV2	NA	NA	TGTGCCAGCAGTGAAGTGGGGACGGGGTCTGGAAACACCATATATTTT	CASSEVGTGSGNTIYF
TRBJ2-5	TRBV27	NA	NA	TGTGCCAGCAGTTATGGGTCCCCGGCAGGGGTGATAGAGACCCAGTACTTC	CASSYGSPAGVIETQYF
TRBJ2-5	TRBV11-2	TRBD2	once	TGTGCCAGCAGCTTAGCCGGCGGGGGGTCCGCAGAGACCCAGTACTTC	CASSLAGGGSAETQYF
TRBJ1-4	TRBV7-8	NA	NA	TGTGCCAGCAGCTTAAATGTGGGTTTTGGAGAAAAACTGTTTTTT	CASSLNVGFGEKLFF
TRBJ2-6	TRBV4-2	NA	NA	TGTGCCAGCAGCCCCCCAGACAGTCCCACTGGGGCCAACGTCCTGACTTTC	CASSPPDSPTGANVLTF
TRBJ1-4	TRBV4-2	NA	NA	TGTGCCAGCAGCCAAGACCCCCAAGATGAAAAACTGTTTTTT	CASSQDPQDEKLFF
TRBJ2-3	TRBV5-1	NA	NA	TGCGCCAGCAGCTCCGAGTTGGGGGGTTTGGGAGATACGCAGTATTTT	CASSSELGGLGDTQYF
TRBJ1-1	TRBV19	TRBD1	NA	TGTGCCAGTAGCTCCCCGACAGGGCCTGCTACTGAAGCTTTCTTT	CASSSPTGPATEAFF
TRBJ2-1	TRBV7-9	TRBD2	NA	TGTGCCAGCAGGAGCGGGGGAGATTCCAATGAGCAGTTCTTC	CASRSGGDSNEQFF
TRBJ2-2	TRBV11-3	NA	NA	TGTGCCAGCAGCTTAGGACAGAACACCGGGGAGCTGTTTTTT	CASSLGQNTGELFF
TRBJ2-3	TRBV5-6	NA	NA	TGTGCCAGCAGCTTGCTCGGGGGCAGAGATACGCAGTATTTT	CASSLLGGRDTQYF
TRBJ2-2	TRBV7-2	TRBD2	NA	TGTGCCAGCAGCCCAAAGGGTAGCGGGATAACCGGGGAGCTGTTTTTT	CASSPKGSGITGELFF
TRBJ2-5	TRBV9	TRBD2	NA	TGTGCCAGCAGCTTTGGGACTAGTGGAGAGACCCAGTACTTC	CASSFGTSGETQYF
TRBJ2-5	TRBV9	NA	NA	TGTGCCAGCAGCGTAGAAGGCAGCTGGGAGACCCAGTACTTC	CASSVEGSWETQYF
TRBJ2-5	TRBV9	TRBD2	NA	TGTGCCAGCAGCGTAGACAGACTAGCGGGGAGAGAGACCCAGTACTTC	CASSVDRLAGRETQYF
TRBJ1-5	TRBV7-3	TRBD1	NA	TGTGCCAGCAGCCGAGGGGGCGGCGGCAATCAGCCCCAGCATTTT	CASSRGGGGNQPQHF
TRBJ2-1	TRBV7-6	TRBD1	once	TGTGCCAGCAGCTTATATGGTGAGGGACAGCGTGAGCAGTTCTTC	CASSLYGEGQREQFF
TRBJ1-3	TRBV2	NA	many	TGTGCCAGCAGGCGGGACAAGAGCTCTGGAAACACCATATATTTT	CASRRDKSSGNTIYF
TRBJ2-3	TRBV11-2	NA	NA	TGTGCCAGCAGCCGCCTGGAGACAGCCGGGGAGTATTTT	CASSRLETAGEYF
TRBJ1-5	TRBV7-2	NA	many	TGTGCCAGCAGCTTCGCCGGGACCGACCCTGGGCATCAGCCCCAGCATTTT	CASSFAGTDPGHQPQHF
TRBJ2-6	TRBV19	NA	few	TGTGCCAGTAGTATAGTCCCCGCAGGTTCGCTCTCTGGGGCCAACGTCCTGACTTTC	CASSIVPAGSLSGANVLTF
TRBJ2-5	TRBV23-1	NA	NA	TGCGCCAGCAGTCAACGACAGTACGAAGAGACCCAGTACTTC	CASSQRQYEETQYF
TRBJ2-7	TRBV4-3	TRBD2	NA	TGCGCCAGCAGCCAAGAAAGGGACTACTCCTACGAGCAGTACTTC	CASSQERDYSYEQYF
TRBJ2-2	TRBV6-5	TRBD2	NA	TGTGCCAGCAGCCGGGGACTAGCGGGGGCCGGGGAGCTGTTTTTT	CASSRGLAGAGELFF
TRBJ2-1	TRBV19	TRBD2	NA	TGTGCCAGTAGTCACTCCCGGACTAGCGGAGTCAATGAGCAGTTCTTC	CASSHSRTSGVNEQFF
TRBJ2-5	TRBV2	TRBD1	once	TGTGCCAGCAGTGAATCCCAAATCAAGATGGGACAGAGGGACTTC	CASSESQIKMGQRDF
TRBJ1-1	TRBV6-6	NA	NA	TGTGCCAGCAGTTACTCACAGCCTACTTCTACTGAAGCTTTCTTT	CASSYSQPTSTEAFF
TRBJ2-1	TRBV11-3	NA	NA	TGTGCCAGCAGTTCTACACCGAATGAGCAGTTCTTC	CASSSTPNEQFF
TRBJ2-5	TRBV5-4	NA	NA	TGTGCCAGCAGGGGCGGCGGAGAAGAGACCCAGTACTTC	CASRGGGEETQYF
TRBJ1-6	TRBV6-1	NA	NA	TGTGCCAGCAGGGACAGCTTCCCGGGATCACCCCTCCACTTT	CASRDSFPGSPLHF
TRBJ1-1	TRBV7-2	NA	NA	TGTGCCAGCAGCCCTTCAACGGGGCGGCCTGAAGCTTTCTTT	CASSPSTGRPEAFF
TRBJ2-2	TRBV7-3	NA	NA	TGTGCCAGCAGCTTAACCCCGGGTCTATCCGGGGAGCTGTTTTTT	CASSLTPGLSGELFF
TRBJ1-1	TRBV7-2	TRBD1	few	TGTGCCAGCAGCTCGAGACAGGGTCCCCCTGAAGCTTTCTTT	CASSSRQGPPEAFF
TRBJ1-2	TRBV6-5	NA	NA	TGTGCCACCCGTACAGGTTCCTATGGCTACACCTTC	CATRTGSYGYTF
TRBJ2-2	TRBV11-2	NA	NA	TGTGCCAGCAGCTTAGATCCTGGGACCGGGGAGCTGTTTTTT	CASSLDPGTGELFF
TRBJ1-2	TRBV7-9	NA	NA	TGTGCCAGCAGCTGGGATGTGGGGGCTGGCTACACCTTC	CASSWDVGAGYTF
TRBJ2-5	TRBV5-1	NA	NA	TGCGCCAGCAGCTTGAGGAAGAGACCCCAACCCCAAGAGACCCAGTACTTC	CASSLRKRPQPQETQYF
TRBJ2-1	TRBV7-2	NA	NA	TGTGCCAGCAGCTTATCGAGGGTATTCGATGAGCAGTTCTTC	CASSLSRVFDEQFF
TRBJ1-5	TRBV6-1	NA	NA	TGTGCCAGCAGTGTGCCAGAAAACAGATATAGCAATCAGCCCCAGCATTTT	CASSVPENRYSNQPQHF
TRBJ2-5	TRBV6-6	NA	NA	TGTGCCAGCAGTTACTCGACACAGCAAGAGACCCAGTACTTC	CASSYSTQQETQYF
TRBJ2-3	TRBV15	NA	NA	TGTGCCACCAGCAGAGATGAGTTTTGGTCTAGCGAATACACAGATACGCAGTATTTT	CATSRDEFWSSEYTDTQYF
TRBJ2-1	TRBV25-1	NA	NA	TGTGCCAGCTTCGGCCAAGATAGGAGCGCCTACAATGAGCAGTTCTTC	CASFGQDRSAYNEQFF
TRBJ2-1	TRBV9	NA	once	TGTGCCAGCAGCCCCCGGGCGGATTACAATGAGCAGTTCTTC	CASSPRADYNEQFF
TRBJ2-5	TRBV7-7	NA	NA	TGTGCTAGCAGCTTAGGACCCGCCAGCAGGGTGGGAGAGACCCAGTACTTC	CASSLGPASRVGETQYF
TRBJ2-7	TRBV4-1	NA	NA	TGCGCCAGCAGCCACGGGCGTAGGGACGAGCAGTACTTC	CASSHGRRDEQYF
TRBJ2-7	TRBV7-2	NA	NA	TGTGCCAGCAGCCCGGGGTTGATCTACGAGCAGTACTTC	CASSPGLIYEQYF